These 14 T cell receptor beta chains share one sample of origin, sequenced in a study of cytomegalovirus exposure and HLA in healthy donors. Primers for the PCR totalled 60 Vbeta and 13 Jbeta. Measured with immunoSEQ multiplex PCR; TCRdb has only the in-frame clones, and not every one. The sample has 95,000 to 110,000 clones, around 65% seen once. Sequencing input: PBMCs. These receptors were obtained from a woman aged 45-65 years in good health and CMV-seronegative.

The table lists this clone with a few counts. The rearrangement joins TRBV18 to TRBJ2-1; 9 nucleotides line up with TRBD2. This CDR3 spans 18 amino acids. V shed 3 bases and J 7 bases; nucleotides not matched to a gene: 16. Germline CDR1 reads KGHSH; CDR2 reads LQKENI. The DNA of the CDR3 is TGTGCCAGCTCACCCCAGCGGGGTGGGCGGGGGGGCCTAAATGAGCAGTTCTTC. Translated: CASSPQRGGRGGLNEQFF.

This clone was observed a few times. V and J are TRBV4-2 and TRBJ1-2; weak D call: TRBD1 (6 bases). Germline V gene lookup returns CDR1 LGHNA and CDR2 YNFKEQ. The CDR3 totals 15 residues. Trimming took 0 bases from V and 1 from J, leaving 9 bases between them. The CDR3 sequence is CASSQDRTDNYGYTF. DNA for the CDR3: TGTGCCAGCAGCCAAGATAGGACAGATAACTATGGCTACACCTTC.

This clone is a singleton in its sample. The gene calls are TRBV11-2 and TRBJ2-7; TRBD1 aligns across 7 bases. Losses at the gene ends were 5 bases for V and 4 bases for J; bases not matched to a gene: 11. This CDR3 is 15 amino acids long. The germline gives CDR1 SGHAT, CDR2 FQNNGV. The CDR3 region is CASSPNRGPFYEQYF. CDR3 coding DNA: TGTGCCAGCAGCCCCAACAGGGGCCCCTTTTACGAGCAGTACTTC.

The V call is TRBV6-4, the J call TRBJ1-2; the match to TRBD1 covers 7 bases. This CDR3 has 14 residues. CDR1 and CDR2 (germline): MRHNA, SNTAGT. Trimming cost V 3 bases and J 2 bases; bases outside gene matches: 3. CDR3 protein: CASSESQGNYGYTF. The CDR3 DNA reads TGTGCCAGCAGTGAATCACAGGGGAACTATGGCTACACCTTC.

The chain employs TRBV28 and TRBJ1-1; 7 bases are shared with TRBD1. The CDR3 length is 14 residues. Trimming at V came to 5 bases and at J to 4 bases, leaving 7 bases not matched to a gene. Germline V CDR1 and CDR2: MDHEN, SYDVKM. The CDR3 spells CASSLFQGVTEAFF. The DNA of the CDR3 is TGTGCCAGCAGTCTCTTTCAGGGGGTCACTGAAGCTTTCTTT.

V and J are TRBV7-9 and TRBJ1-2, with TRBD1 matching over 12 bases. V lost 5 bases and J lost 4; bases outside the gene matches: 11. CDR1 is SEHNR and CDR2 is FQNEAQ in the germline V gene (reference sequence). CDR3 length equals 17 residues. CDR3 DNA sequence: TGTGCCAGCAGCCGTGGGACAGGGGGCGACCGATCCTATGGCTACACCTTC. Amino acid sequence: CASSRGTGGDRSYGYTF.

This rearrangement joins TRBV2 to TRBJ2-6, with D possibly TRBD1 on 5 matching bases. Germline V gene data show CDR1 as SNHLY and CDR2 as FYNNEI. With 7 bases removed from V and 2 bases from J, the gap between germline ends came to 15 bases. The CDR3 is made up of 16 amino acids. CDR3 coding DNA: TGTGCCAGCACGTGGGGCGGCAGGGCTGGGGCCAACGTCCTGACTTTC. Its protein product is CASTWGGRAGANVLTF.

The chain employs TRBV6-5 and TRBJ2-7; weak D call: TRBD1 (7 bases). The CDR3 loop spans 16 amino acids. The V end lost 0 bases, the J end lost 3 bases, and 15 bases lay between the germline ends. Germline V gene sequence: CDR1 MNHEY, CDR2 SVGAGI. The CDR3 region is CASSYSGQGGHYEQYF. In nucleotides, the CDR3 is TGTGCCAGCAGTTACTCCGGGCAGGGGGGACACTACGAGCAGTACTTC.

The rearrangement uses TRBV9 and TRBJ2-1; TRBD2 matches at 10 bases. After removal of 0 bases from V and 5 bases from J, the junction contained 8 bases not matched to a gene. The CDR3 runs 17 residues. CDR1 and CDR2 (germline): SGDLS, YYNGEE. CDR3 DNA: TGTGCCAGCAGCGTAGACGGGGGAGCGGGAGGGGACAATGAGCAGTTCTTC. This sequence encodes CASSVDGGAGGDNEQFF. The whole variable domain, remainder taken from reference TRBV9 and TRBJ2-1, is DSGVTQTPKHLITATGQRVTLRCSPRSGDLSVYWYQQSLDQGLQFLIQYYNGEERAKGNILERFSAQQFPDLHSELNLSSLELGDSALYFCASSVDGGAGGDNEQFFGPGTRLTVL.

This clone was detected only once. The genes are TRBV7-2 and TRBJ2-5; possible D gene TRBD1, 6 bases. The germline gives CDR1 SGHTA, CDR2 FQGNSA. Trimming took 5 bases from V and 2 from J, leaving 15 bases between them. The CDR3 is 15 amino acids. CDR3 coding DNA: TGTGCCAGCAGCCCAGGGGCTCACTTTCAAGAGACCCAGTACTTC. As protein: CASSPGAHFQETQYF.

The chain couples TRBV6-6 to TRBJ1-2; D possibly corresponds to TRBD1 (6 bases). CDR3 size: 15 residues. CDR1 and CDR2 from the germline V gene are MNHNY and SVGAGI (reference sequence). V shed 6 bases and J shed 1 base, with 15 bases lying between them. The CDR3 DNA reads TGTGCCAGCAGACCGGACAGCAACCTTAACTATGGCTACACCTTC. The encoded protein is CASRPDSNLNYGYTF.

The gene calls are TRBV28 and TRBJ1-5; D call uncertain. V gave up 3 bases and J gave up 7 bases, with 10 bases separating them. The CDR3 has 13 amino acids. Germline V CDR1 and CDR2: MDHEN, SYDVKM. In nucleotides, the CDR3 is TGTGCCAGCAGTTTCGAGGTTAGGCAGCCCCAGCATTTT. Its protein product is CASSFEVRQPQHF. Variable domain in full (rest from reference TRBV28 and TRBJ1-5): DVKVTQSSRYLVKRTGEKVFLECVQDMDHENMFWYRQDPGLGLRLIYFSYDVKMKEKGDIPEGYSVSREKKERFSLILESASTNQTSMYLCASSFEVRQPQHFGDGTRLSIL.

The chain carries TRBV7-9 and TRBJ1-1; D unclear. The CDR3 sequence is 13 residues long. Trimming stripped 6 bases from V and 1 base from J, with 9 bases between. Germline CDR1 is SEHNR and CDR2 is FQNEAQ (reference sequence). CDR3 nucleotide sequence: TGTGCCAGCAGTTCACCCAGGAACACTGAAGCTTTCTTT. Its translation is CASSSPRNTEAFF. Combining the CDR3 with reference TRBV7-9 and TRBJ1-1 gives the whole variable domain DTGVSQNPRHKITKRGQNVTFRCDPISEHNRLYWYRQTLGQGPEFLTYFQNEAQLEKSRLLSDRFSAERPKGSFSTLEIQRTEQGDSAMYLCASSSPRNTEAFFGQGTRLTVV.

The chain has TRBV5-1 and TRBJ2-1; 11 nucleotides align to TRBD2. The CDR3 sequence is 18 residues long. V shed 1 base, J shed 6 bases, and the junction held 12 bases outside the gene matches. CDR1 and CDR2 (germline): SGHRS, YFSETQ. The CDR3 DNA sequence: TGCGCCAGCAGCTTGTCCCCACAACTAGCGGGAGTTACCAATGAGCAGTTCTTC. Its translation: CASSLSPQLAGVTNEQFF.